Listed here is a single TCR beta chain. These data belong to a study of T cell responses to AZD1222 COVID-19 vaccine. Some clones are missing from TCRdb's copy, which holds only in-frame ones; the method was immunoSEQ multiplex PCR. Of more than 70,000 clones listed, 70% to 90% are singletons. Germline V CDR1 and CDR2: SGHTA, FQGTGA. V lost 5 bases and J 6 bases, leaving 19 bases between the germline ends. The CDR3 length is 15 residues. Second doses at about 4 or about 12 weeks were pooled. Sequencing was performed on peripheral blood, taken 28 days after the second AZD1222 dose. The rearrangement uses TRBV7-3 and TRBJ1-1, with TRBD1 as a possible D gene (5 bases). The source is an adult who received the AZD1222 COVID-19 vaccine. The CDR3 loop reads CASSLGEAGKAEAFF. For the CDR3, the DNA is TGTGCCAGCAGCCTCGGGGAGGCAGGGAAGGCTGAAGCTTTCTTT.